This TCR beta chain is drawn from a study of T cell responses to AZD1222 COVID-19 vaccine. Assay: immunoSEQ multiplex PCR; the TCRdb copy retains only in-frame clones and omits some. The data hold 150,000 to 200,000 clones, with approximately 92% observed a single time. V shed 3 bases and J 5 bases; nucleotides not matched to a gene: 10. The CDR3 sequence is 17 residues long. Germline V gives CDR1 SGHTA, CDR2 FQGNSA. The sequence was obtained from an adult in good health. Specimen: peripheral blood, collected on day 0 of AZD1222 vaccination. The genes are TRBV7-2 and TRBJ2-3, with 11 nucleotides matching TRBD2. The CDR3 sequence is CASSLGTSGSGIDTQYF. Written as DNA, the CDR3 is TGTGCCAGCAGCTTGGGGACTAGCGGATCAGGGATAGATACGCAGTATTTT.